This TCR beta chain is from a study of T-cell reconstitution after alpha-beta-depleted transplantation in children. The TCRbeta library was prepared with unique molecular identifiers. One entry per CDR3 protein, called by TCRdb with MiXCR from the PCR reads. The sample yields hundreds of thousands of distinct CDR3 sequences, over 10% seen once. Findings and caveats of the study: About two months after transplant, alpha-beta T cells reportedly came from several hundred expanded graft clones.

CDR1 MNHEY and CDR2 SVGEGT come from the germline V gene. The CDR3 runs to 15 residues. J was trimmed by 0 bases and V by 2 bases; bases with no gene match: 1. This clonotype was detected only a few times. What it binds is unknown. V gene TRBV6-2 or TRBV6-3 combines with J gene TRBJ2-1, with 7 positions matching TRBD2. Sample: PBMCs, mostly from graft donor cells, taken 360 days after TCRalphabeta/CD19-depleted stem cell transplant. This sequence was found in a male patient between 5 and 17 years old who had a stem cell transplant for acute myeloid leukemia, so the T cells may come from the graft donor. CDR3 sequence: CASSYRDYSYNEQFF. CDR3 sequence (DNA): TGTGCCAGCAGTTACCGGGACTACTCCTACAATGAGCAGTTCTTC.